Here is one TCR beta chain with its context. The data derive from a study of CD8+CD57+ T cells in acquired aplastic anemia. V was clipped by 1 base and J by 7 bases, with 11 bases between them. The CDR3 spans 14 residues. Germline CDR1 and CDR2: PRHDT and FYEKMQ (reference sequence). Profiles of TCR beta VDJ and CDR3 were generated from a genomic DNA template. TCRdb used MiXCR to reprocess the reads, holding one entry per CDR3 protein. The data show 200,000 to 250,000 distinct CDR3 sequences, around 60% seen once. This TCR derives from a human donor in good health. V and J are TRBV13 and TRBJ2-4, with a tentative D call TRBD1 (6 bases). Sequenced: sorted CD4+, CD8+, or CD8+CD57+ T cells (not recorded which) from PBMCs. CDR3 in amino acids: CASSLAGTTNIQYF. The DNA for the CDR3 is TGTGCCAGCAGCTTAGCCGGGACAACTAACATTCAGTACTTC.